The 14 T cell receptor beta chains listed next were all sequenced from one sample in a study of Graves' ophthalmopathy and Graves' hyperthyroidism. Amplification targeted the TCR beta CDR3 regions, with RNA transcripts as the source material. After a first-round RT-PCR with HTBI primers, a second-round multiplex PCR was run. TCRdb reprocessed the multiplex PCR reads via MiXCR and lists one record per CDR3 protein. The sample carries around 520,000 distinct CDR3 sequences, less than 40% recorded once. Sequenced input: peripheral blood or thyroid tissue (not recorded which). These TCRs come from an adult man with Graves' hyperthyroidism.

The chain is built from TRBV25-1 and TRBJ2-7; 9 bases map to TRBD1. V trimming: 11 bases; J trimming: 2 bases; junction bases outside the gene matches: 10. Germline CDR1 is MGHDK and CDR2 is SYGVNS. This CDR3 has 14 amino acids. The CDR3 nucleotides read TGTGCCGACCGCGGGACAGGGATAACCTACGAGCAGTACTTC. It encodes CADRGTGITYEQYF.

The chain combines TRBV29-1 with TRBJ1-2; 9 nucleotides line up with TRBD1. With 6 bases clipped from V and 8 bases from J, the junction kept 7 bases outside the gene matches. The CDR3 sequence is 12 residues long. CDR1 SQVTM and CDR2 ANQGSEA come from the germline V gene. The CDR3, as DNA: TGCAGCGTCGGGGACAGGGTAAAAGGCTACACCTTC. It encodes CSVGDRVKGYTF. Based on the CDR3 plus reference TRBV29-1 and TRBJ1-2, the full variable domain is SAVISQKPSRDICQRGTSLTIQCQVDSQVTMMFWYRQQPGQSLTLIATANQGSEATYESGFVIDKFPISRPNLTFSTLTVSNMSPEDSSIYLCSVGDRVKGYTFGSGTRLTVV.

This rearrangement joins TRBV29-1 to TRBJ2-7; D is unresolved. This CDR3 is built from 15 residues. Trimming removed 0 bases from V and 0 bases from J, with 12 bases in between. CDR1 is SQVTM and CDR2 is ANQGSEA in the germline V gene. The CDR3 reads CSVEDRSTVSYEQYF. In nucleotides, the CDR3 is TGCAGCGTTGAAGATCGAAGTACGGTCTCCTACGAGCAGTACTTC.

The chain uses TRBV2 and TRBJ2-7, with 10 bases lining up with TRBD1. V shed 7 bases and J 7 bases; nucleotides not matched to a gene: 4. The CDR3 contains 12 residues. Per germline, CDR1 SNHLY and CDR2 FYNNEI. The CDR3 here is CASTTGGWEQYF. DNA of the CDR3: TGTGCCAGCACGACAGGGGGCTGGGAGCAGTACTTC.

J is TRBJ1-6 and V is TRBV15; perhaps TRBD1 as D (6 bases). The CDR3 extends over 16 amino acids. V was trimmed by 3 bases and J by 5 bases, leaving 14 bases between them. CDR1 is LNHNV, CDR2 YYDKDF, per germline (reference sequence). CDR3 in amino acids: CATSSPRAGDNSPLHF. As DNA, the CDR3 is TGTGCCACCAGCAGCCCCCGAGCAGGGGATAATTCACCCCTCCACTTT.

This rearrangement joins TRBV11-2 to TRBJ2-3; TRBD2 aligns across 9 bases. J lost 3 bases, V lost 6 bases, and 13 bases had no gene match. CDR1 and CDR2 (germline): SGHAT, FQNNGV. The CDR3 spans 17 residues. CDR3 protein: CASSIDPIAGETDTQYF. CDR3 DNA: TGTGCCAGCAGTATAGACCCCATAGCGGGAGAAACAGATACGCAGTATTTT.

The rearrangement links TRBV15 to TRBJ2-5; D gene uncertain. Trimming shortened V by 0 bases and J by 5 bases, and 10 bases separated the two germline ends. This CDR3 spans 14 amino acids. Germline-derived CDR1 and CDR2 are LNHNV and YYDKDF (reference sequence). CDR3 loop: CATSRDRHGETQYF. The CDR3 DNA is TGTGCCACCAGCAGAGATCGGCATGGGGAGACCCAGTACTTC.

This clonotype was picked up many times. This sequence joins TRBV5-6 and TRBJ2-7, with a tentative D call TRBD2 (5 bases). The V gene lost 2 bases and the J gene lost 4 bases, with 13 bases spanning the gap. The length of the CDR3 is 14 residues. In germline, CDR1 is SGHDT, CDR2 YYEEEE. CDR3 DNA: TGTGCCAGCAGCTTCTCCGGCATAGCGTACGAGCAGTACTTC. Amino acids: CASSFSGIAYEQYF.

This clonotype was counted many times. The rearrangement links TRBV29-1 to TRBJ2-7; perhaps D is TRBD1 or TRBD2 (5 bases each). V was pared by 6 bases and J by 3 bases, with 15 bases between. In germline, CDR1 is SQVTM, CDR2 ANQGSEA. This CDR3 is 13 amino acids long. The CDR3 DNA sequence: TGCAGCGTCGGGGACGAGAGGAGCTACGAGCAGTACTTC. It codes for CSVGDERSYEQYF.

To note about this clonotype: At one boundary the junction diverges from the germline segment, which might be a read error. This rearrangement joins TRBV7-9 to TRBJ1-5; D ambiguous. CDR1 and CDR2 from the germline V gene are SEHNR and FQNEAQ (reference sequence). CDR3 size: 13 residues. This CDR3 is CASSPLINEPQHF. As DNA, the CDR3 is TGTGCCAGCAGCCCGCTCATCAATGAGCCCCAGCATTTT.

At least ten counts were recorded for this clonotype. The rearrangement links TRBV4-1 to TRBJ1-6; no reliable D call. This CDR3 comprises 15 residues. Germline CDR1 and CDR2: MGHRA and YSYEKL. Between the trimmed V and J ends, which lost 0 bases and 8 bases, there was a span of 11 bases. The CDR3 sequence is CASSQDTGYDSPLHF. The CDR3 DNA reads TGCGCCAGCAGCCAAGATACGGGGTACGATTCACCCCTCCACTTT.

This clonotype has a handful of counts. The chain employs TRBV5-1 and TRBJ2-2; D remains ambiguous. Trimming removed 4 bases from V and 8 bases from J, with 18 bases in between. Germline-derived CDR1 and CDR2 are SGHRS and YFSETQ. The CDR3 contains 15 residues. CDR3 nucleotide sequence: TGCGCCAGCAGCCCCCGGACCTCATTAGGAGGGGAGCTGTTTTTT. Amino acid sequence: CASSPRTSLGGELFF.

Only a few counts were recorded for this clonotype. This sequence joins TRBV4-1 and TRBJ2-7; the match to TRBD2 covers 7 bases. V shed 4 bases and J 0 bases; nucleotides not matched to a gene: 9. CDR3 length: 16 amino acids. CDR1 is MGHRA, CDR2 YSYEKL, per germline. The DNA of the CDR3 is TGCGCCAGCAGCCCAAAGACCGGCGGGAGCTCCTACGAGCAGTACTTC. Protein product: CASSPKTGGSSYEQYF.

This clonotype was picked up many times. The chain employs TRBV29-1 and TRBJ1-2; 9 nucleotides line up with TRBD1. Losses at the gene ends were 3 bases for V and 0 bases for J; bases not matched to a gene: 11. The CDR3 is made up of 17 amino acids. From germline, CDR1 is SQVTM and CDR2 ANQGSEA. CDR3 DNA sequence: TGCAGCGTTGAGGGACAGGGAACATTCACAGCTAACTATGGCTACACCTTC. Its protein product is CSVEGQGTFTANYGYTF.